This T cell receptor (beta chain) was retrieved from a study of blood T cell repertoires in COVID-19. Study information: The United States, Italy and Spain were the sources of the acute and convalescent COVID-19 samples. Sample material is recorded as cDNA or gDNA derived from T cells, B-cell-depleted T cells, or PBMCs.

J gave up 7 bases and V 6 bases, and 6 bases lay outside the gene matches. This CDR3 spans 14 amino acids. The V gene's germline CDR1 is SNHLY and CDR2 FYNNEI. As processed by the authors: For nucleated cells, counts were estimated from reference gene primer amplification. The protocol was immunoSEQ multiplex PCR, while the TCRdb copy is restricted to in-frame clones and leaves out a portion. V, J and clone size derive from that table, while D and trimming were established from the DNA sequence. The top ten clones hold around 12% of a sample with over 150,000 clones, less than 80% of them seen once. This clonotype originated in a woman between 50 and 59 years old with acute or convalescent COVID-19. V usage is TRBV2 and J usage is TRBJ1-5, with 10 bases fitting TRBD1. The specimen sequenced was peripheral blood. The CDR3 loop is CASRTGTGAQPQHF. The DNA of the CDR3 is TGTGCCAGCAGGACCGGGACAGGGGCCCAGCCCCAGCATTTT.